A single sample gave rise to the 26 T cell receptor beta chains below, sequenced in a study of identical twins. In TCRdb, the 5' RACE reads were re-called with MiXCR into one record per CDR3 protein. The repertoire holds about 690,000 distinct CDR3 sequences, with around 6% as singletons. The sample consisted of naive T cells sorted from blood. The source is a man younger than 35 in good health.

This clonotype has more than one count but fewer than ten. This chain links TRBV7-6 with TRBJ2-2; unclear D gene. Germline lookup yields CDR1 SGHVS and CDR2 FNYEAQ. The length of the CDR3 is 13 residues. V gave up 6 bases and J gave up 5 bases, with 10 bases separating them. CDR3 loop: CASSLIQTGELFF. The CDR3 bases are TGTGCCAGCAGTCTTATACAGACCGGGGAGCTGTTTTTT.

This clonotype occurred a few times. This rearrangement joins TRBV5-6 to TRBJ2-1, with TRBD1 matching 10 bases. Germline V CDR1 and CDR2: SGHDT, YYEEEE. CDR3 length: 19 amino acids. V lost 4 bases and J lost 8; bases outside the gene matches: 21. This chain's CDR3 is CASSTRQGALPPNRDEQFF. The CDR3, as DNA: TGTGCCAGCAGCACCCGACAGGGGGCGCTTCCCCCCAATAGGGATGAGCAGTTCTTC.

Notes on this clonotype: This sequence may be a read error, since a much larger clone differs from it by one base. This chain uses TRBV7-2 with TRBJ2-1, with 9 bases aligning to TRBD2. In germline, CDR1 is SGHTA, CDR2 FQGNSA. V shed 5 bases and J 10 bases; nucleotides not matched to a gene: 12. The CDR3 is 15 amino acids. The chain's CDR3 is CASSPPGLAFKEQFF. The CDR3 region has the DNA TGTGCCAGCAGCCCGCCGGGACTAGCATTCAAAGAGCAGTTCTTC.

A remark on this clonotype: This may come from a read error, since a much larger clone is one base off. This chain links TRBV12-3 or TRBV12-4 with TRBJ1-1, with TRBD1 identical over 10 bases. CDR3 length equals 14 residues. CDR3 bases: TGTGCCAGGAGTTTCGGGACAGGGGTTACTGAAGCTTTCTTT. This encodes CARSFGTGVTEAFF.

Turning to this clonotype: This may come from a read error, since a much larger clone is one base off. The rearrangement links TRBV24-1 to TRBJ2-1; maybe TRBD2 (5 bases). The CDR3 extends over 14 amino acids. Trimming shortened V by 5 bases and J by 7 bases, and 14 bases separated the two germline ends. Germline V gene sequence: CDR1 KGHDR, CDR2 SFDVKD. For the CDR3, the DNA is TGTGCCACCAGTGCCGCTAGCAGGAGGAATGAGCAGTTCTTC. It encodes CATSAASRRNEQFF.

The table lists this clonotype with a few counts. The J gene is TRBJ2-1, the V gene TRBV9; D remains unclear. CDR3 length: 18 amino acids. The germline V and J ends were trimmed by 3 bases and 2 bases, with 21 bases remaining between them. Germline CDR1 and CDR2: SGDLS and YYNGEE. DNA of the CDR3: TGTGCCAGCAGCGCCAGGATCGGCGCTCCTCCCCCCTACAATGAGCAGTTCTTC. It translates to CASSARIGAPPPYNEQFF. The full variable domain, with the rest looked up from reference TRBV9 and TRBJ2-1, is DSGVTQTPKHLITATGQRVTLRCSPRSGDLSVYWYQQSLDQGLQFLIQYYNGEERAKGNILERFSAQQFPDLHSELNLSSLELGDSALYFCASSARIGAPPPYNEQFFGPGTRLTVL.

In its sample, this clonotype was seen once. A much larger clone lies one base from this, so it may be a read error. The rearrangement uses TRBV10-3 and TRBJ2-3; D gene unclear. V dropped 5 bases and J dropped 0 bases, with 6 bases sitting between them. This CDR3 region has 13 residues. Looked up from germline, CDR1 is ENHRY and CDR2 is SYGVKD. CDR3 sequence reads: CAISKWSTDTQYF. CDR3 nucleotide sequence: TGTGCCATCAGTAAGTGGAGCACAGATACGCAGTATTTT.

This chain uses TRBV5-6 with TRBJ2-7; TRBD2 agrees at 11 bases. Germline CDR1 SGHDT, CDR2 YYEEEE. This CDR3 has 16 amino acids. Trimming cost V 0 bases and J 2 bases; bases outside gene matches: 4. CDR3 sequence (DNA): TGTGCCAGCAGCTTGGTGCAACTAGCGGGGGCCTACGAGCAGTACGTC. Protein sequence: CASSLVQLAGAYEQYV.

This clonotype was seen a handful of times. The chain links TRBV7-8 to TRBJ2-7, with TRBD1 identical over 10 bases. In germline, CDR1 is SGHVS, CDR2 FQNEAQ. Trimming took 3 bases from V and 2 from J; bases not matched to a gene: 4. The length of the CDR3 is 15 residues. The CDR3 protein is CASSLTGGFAYEQYV. CDR3 nucleotide sequence: TGTGCCAGCAGCTTGACAGGGGGCTTCGCCTACGAGCAGTACGTC.

This clonotype was detected ten times or more. J is TRBJ1-6 and V is TRBV20-1; D unclear. Germline V gene sequence: CDR1 DFQATT, CDR2 SNEGSKA (reference sequence). V gave up 5 bases and J gave up 0 bases, with 14 bases separating them. The CDR3 is made up of 16 amino acids. In DNA, the CDR3 is TGCAGTGCTCCTACCGGACTCCTCTCCTATAATTCACCCCTCCACTTT. This translates into CSAPTGLLSYNSPLHF.

This clonotype has only a few counts. The chain is built from TRBV20-1 and TRBJ2-1; perhaps TRBD2 as D (5 bases). The germline V and J ends were trimmed by 6 bases and 5 bases, with 11 bases remaining between them. This CDR3 is 12 amino acids long. Germline assignment: CDR1 DFQATT and CDR2 SNEGSKA (reference sequence). CDR3 bases: TGCAGTGCCTCGAGGGTGGACAATGAGCAGTTCTTC. Amino acids: CSASRVDNEQFF.

As DNA, the CDR3 is TGTGCCAGCAGCCAGGATACGGGCAATCAGCCCCAGCATTTT. Amino acids: CASSQDTGNQPQHF. V is TRBV12-3 or TRBV12-4 and J is TRBJ1-5; D unresolved. V lost 6 bases to trimming and J lost 2 bases, with 11 bases between them. The CDR3 runs to 14 residues.

The chain couples TRBV5-1 to TRBJ2-7, with 13 bases matching TRBD2. Germline values: CDR1 SGHRS, CDR2 YFSETQ. CDR3 size: 17 residues. The junction had 5 bases not matched to a gene; V was cut back by 2 bases and J by 0 bases. The CDR3, as DNA: TGCGCCAGCAGCTTCGGGACTAGCGGGGCCAGCTCCTACGAGCAGTACGTC. This sequence encodes CASSFGTSGASSYEQYV.

This clonotype has just a few counts. The chain uses TRBV5-1 and TRBJ2-5, with a weak D call TRBD1 (5 bases). Trimming pared 7 bases from V and 4 bases from J, leaving 14 bases between. The CDR3 runs 13 residues. Germline CDR1 is SGHRS and CDR2 is YFSETQ. CDR3 nucleotides: TGCGCCAGCGACGCAGGGCATGGAGAGACCCAGTACTTC. It is translated as CASDAGHGETQYF.

This clonotype was seen only a few times. V usage is TRBV10-3 and J usage is TRBJ1-2, with 9 bases matching TRBD1. The CDR3 totals 11 residues. From germline, CDR1 is ENHRY and CDR2 SYGVKD. Losses at the gene ends were 10 bases for V and 6 bases for J; bases not matched to a gene: 3. This CDR3 reads CATGQGNGYTF. The DNA of the CDR3 is TGTGCCACCGGACAGGGGAATGGCTACACCTTC.

Ten or more counts support this clonotype. The chain couples TRBV27 to TRBJ2-7; maybe TRBD2 (6 bases). Germline V gene data show CDR1 as MNHEY and CDR2 as SMNVEV (reference sequence). The ends were cut back, 2 bases at V and 4 bases at J, with 12 bases in the middle. CDR3 length: 14 residues. CDR3 in DNA: TGTGCCAGCAGTTTAAGGCGGGATCGGTACGAGCAGTACTTC. Amino acid sequence: CASSLRRDRYEQYF.

The table lists this clonotype with many counts. V gene TRBV29-1 combines with J gene TRBJ2-7; 9 bases align to TRBD2. V lost 4 bases and J lost 3; bases outside the gene matches: 4. Germline V gives CDR1 SQVTM, CDR2 ANQGSEA. The CDR3 covers 13 residues. The CDR3 bases are TGCAGCGTTGCAGCGGGAGGCTTCTACGAGCAGTACTTC. It codes for CSVAAGGFYEQYF.

In its sample, this clonotype was seen a few times. This chain connects TRBV20-1 to TRBJ2-1; TRBD2 matches at 8 bases. The CDR3 length is 13 residues. CDR1 is DFQATT, CDR2 SNEGSKA, per germline (reference sequence). J lost 14 bases, V lost 6 bases, and 15 bases had no gene match. The CDR3 DNA is TGCAGTGCCGACTCTAGCGGGTTCTCCTTGGAGTTCTTC. Protein product: CSADSSGFSLEFF.

This clonotype was seen at least ten times. The rearrangement links TRBV4-3 to TRBJ2-7; 11 positions match TRBD1. This CDR3 spans 15 amino acids. Germline trimming cut 3 bases from V and 5 bases from J; bases unmatched to any gene: 6. Germline CDR1 reads LGHNA; CDR2 reads YSLEER. CDR3 region: CASSHDRTGGHEQYF. The CDR3, as DNA: TGCGCCAGCAGCCACGATAGGACAGGGGGCCACGAGCAGTACTTC.

This clonotype occurred a few times. This sequence joins TRBV3-1 and TRBJ2-1; D is unclear. CDR3 length: 14 residues. The germline V gene has CDR1 LGHDT and CDR2 YNNKEL (reference sequence). The V end lost 3 bases, the J end lost 5 bases, and 11 bases lay between the germline ends. CDR3 residues: CASSHPTEDNEQFF. DNA for the CDR3: TGTGCCAGCAGCCACCCTACTGAGGACAATGAGCAGTTCTTC.

This clonotype was seen at least ten times. For the CDR3, the DNA is TGTGCCAGCAGCCGGGCCCAGGAGGGAAACACCATATATTTT. Amino acids: CASSRAQEGNTIYF. The chain links TRBV5-5 to TRBJ1-3; D is ambiguous. The CDR3 covers 14 residues. Germline CDR1 is SGHKS and CDR2 is YYEKEE (reference sequence). Trimming took off 4 bases at V and 4 bases at J, with 12 bases between the two ends.

This chain uses TRBV6-2 or TRBV6-3 with TRBJ1-1; D may be TRBD1 (6 bases). Per germline, CDR1 MNHEY and CDR2 SVGEGT. V shed 7 bases and J shed 5 bases, with 20 bases lying between them. The CDR3 sequence is 15 residues long. CDR3: CASTPRGGARTEAFF. The CDR3 DNA is TGTGCCAGCACCCCGCGAGGGGGGGCTAGGACTGAAGCTTTCTTT.

This clonotype showed up just a few times. The chain employs TRBV20-1 and TRBJ2-1; the match to TRBD2 covers 12 bases. This CDR3 has 13 residues. Losses at the gene ends were 4 bases for V and 8 bases for J; bases not matched to a gene: 3. The V gene's germline CDR1 is DFQATT and CDR2 SNEGSKA (reference sequence). CDR3 sequence: CSATSGRADEQFF. Here the CDR3 DNA reads TGCAGTGCTACTAGCGGGAGGGCCGATGAGCAGTTCTTC.

At least ten counts were recorded for this clonotype. The chain is built from TRBV29-1 and TRBJ1-2; no firm D call. The CDR3 contains 11 residues. V shed 7 bases and J shed 1 base, with 7 bases lying between them. Germline V gene sequence: CDR1 SQVTM, CDR2 ANQGSEA. The CDR3 sequence is CSGRDNYGYTF. The CDR3 nucleotides read TGCAGCGGACGGGATAACTATGGCTACACCTTC.

This clonotype was seen only a few times. The rearrangement uses TRBV20-1 and TRBJ2-5, with TRBD2 identical over 8 bases. The germline V gene encodes CDR1 DFQATT and CDR2 SNEGSKA (reference sequence). V lost 4 bases, J lost 5 bases, and 9 bases stayed unmatched. The CDR3 covers 14 residues. The CDR3 loop is CSAIPREVGETQYF. In DNA, the CDR3 is TGCAGTGCTATTCCGCGGGAGGTAGGGGAGACCCAGTACTTC.

This clonotype was counted many times. The V and J genes are TRBV7-2 and TRBJ2-7; 8 bases fit TRBD2. In germline, CDR1 is SGHTA, CDR2 FQGNSA. The CDR3 length is 16 residues. With V trimmed by 4 bases and J by 1 base, 9 bases remained unmatched. The CDR3 here is CASSSTTSGPSYEQYF. In DNA, the CDR3 is TGTGCCAGCAGCTCAACCACTAGCGGTCCATCCTACGAGCAGTACTTC.